This T cell receptor (beta chain) came from a study of T cells in Graves' hyperthyroidism and ophthalmopathy. Whole-study findings and limits: Most expanded thyroid clonotypes above 0.001 recurred in blood.

The germline CDR1 and CDR2 sequences are LNHDA and SQIVND (reference sequence). The V end lost 7 bases, the J end lost 3 bases, and 15 bases lay between the germline ends. The CDR3 contains 14 residues. Amplification of TCR beta CDR3 regions used RNA as the template. A first-round RT-PCR of the TCR CDR3 used the HTBI primer set. TCRdb reprocessed the multiplex PCR reads with MiXCR, giving one entry per CDR3 protein. The sample shows approximately 610,000 distinct CDR3 sequences, roughly 14% of them seen only once. Notes on this clonotype: The antigen is not known.

What was sequenced was blood. The receptor comes from a middle-aged woman with Graves' ophthalmopathy. The chain links TRBV19 to TRBJ1-2; D remains ambiguous. CDR3 DNA: TGTGCCAGTACCGAGGGTTTTTGGGACTATGGCTACACCTTC. Translation: CASTEGFWDYGYTF.